This T cell receptor (beta chain) was found in a study of blood T cell repertoires in COVID-19. Produced via immunoSEQ multiplex PCR; TCRdb's table is partial and in-frame only. This table holds 150,000 to 200,000 clones, approximately 79% found once. In this sample, this clone turned up a few times. From germline, CDR1 is SGHRS and CDR2 YFSETQ. The CDR3 is 15 residues long. Trimming removed 2 bases from V and 2 bases from J; junction bases left unmatched: 7. This TCR derives from a woman of 80 years or more with acute or convalescent COVID-19. The V and J genes are TRBV5-1 and TRBJ2-7; 7 bases are shared with TRBD1. The specimen sequenced was peripheral blood. The CDR3 DNA follows: TGCGCCAGCAGCTTCCTTAGCACAGGGGCCTACGAGCAGTACTTC. Its protein product is CASSFLSTGAYEQYF.